These T cell receptor beta chains were read from a single sample in a study of CD8+ T cells in alopecia areata. Assay: immunoSEQ multiplex PCR; the TCRdb copy retains only in-frame clones and omits some. The sample has about 150,000 clones; around 47% are singletons. Sequencing was carried out using CD4+ T cells sorted from blood. The receptor source for this set is a human donor with alopecia areata. Both conserved end residues are part of each CDR3. A D gene is named only where the DNA matches it firmly. Size is omitted from some rows. Given values are once, few, many or a class for expanded clones.

CDR3: CASRDRDFYGYTF
DNA: TGTGCCAGCAGGGACCGGGACTTCTATGGCTACACCTTC
J: TRBJ1-2
V: TRBV6-5
D: -
size: -

CDR3: CSVGVGGGAGYTF
DNA: TGCAGCGTTGGGGTTGGAGGAGGGGCGGGCTACACCTTC
J: TRBJ1-2
V: TRBV29-1
D: -
size: -

CDR3: CSASQGNTIYF
DNA: TGCAGCGCCTCACAGGGAAACACCATATATTTT
J: TRBJ1-3
V: TRBV29-1
D: -
size: -

CDR3: CSFDLRGTGPYEQYF
DNA: TGCAGCTTTGACCTCCGCGGGACAGGTCCCTACGAGCAGTACTTC
J: TRBJ2-7
V: TRBV29-1
D: TRBD1
size: -

CDR3: CASSFRQGATDTQYF
DNA: TGCGCCAGCAGCTTCAGACAGGGGGCGACAGATACGCAGTATTTT
J: TRBJ2-3
V: TRBV5-1
D: TRBD1
size: -

CDR3: CSVSTTGTGRETQYF
DNA: TGCAGCGTTTCTACTACCGGGACAGGTCGTGAGACCCAGTACTTC
J: TRBJ2-5
V: TRBV29-1
D: TRBD1
size: few

CDR3: CASSSREDDYEQYF
DNA: TGCGCCAGCAGCTCGCGGGAGGACGACTACGAGCAGTACTTC
J: TRBJ2-7
V: TRBV5-1
D: TRBD2
size: -

CDR3: CSVRKAPNTGELFF
DNA: TGCAGCGTTCGTAAGGCGCCGAACACCGGGGAGCTGTTTTTT
J: TRBJ2-2
V: TRBV29-1
D: -
size: -

CDR3: CASSFWTSGTTDTQYF
DNA: TGTGCCAGCAGCTTTTGGACTAGCGGGACCACAGATACGCAGTATTTT
J: TRBJ2-3
V: TRBV7-8
D: TRBD2
size: -

CDR3: CASSSKGQSIYEQYF
DNA: TGCGCCAGCAGCTCCAAGGGACAGAGCATCTACGAGCAGTACTTC
J: TRBJ2-7
V: TRBV5-1
D: TRBD1
size: few

CDR3: CASSSRDRDYNEQFF
DNA: TGCGCCAGCAGCTCCCGGGACAGAGACTACAATGAGCAGTTCTTC
J: TRBJ2-1
V: TRBV4-1
D: TRBD1
size: -

CDR3: CASKSVGQLYGYTF
DNA: TGTGCCAGCAAAAGTGTGGGACAACTCTATGGCTACACCTTC
J: TRBJ1-2
V: TRBV6-5
D: -
size: -

CDR3: CASSTTSGFVLEQYF
DNA: TGTGCCAGTAGTACTACTAGCGGGTTTGTCCTGGAGCAGTACTTC
J: TRBJ2-7
V: TRBV19
D: TRBD2
size: -

CDR3: CASSFEGPYEQYF
DNA: TGCGCCAGCAGCTTCGAGGGACCCTACGAGCAGTACTTC
J: TRBJ2-7
V: TRBV4-1
D: -
size: -

CDR3: CASRQTSGNTIYF
DNA: TGTGCCAGCAGACAGACGTCTGGAAACACCATATATTTT
J: TRBJ1-3
V: TRBV2
D: -
size: -

CDR3: CASSPSGTQETQYF
DNA: TGTGCCAGCAGTCCCTCCGGGACCCAAGAGACCCAGTACTTC
J: TRBJ2-5
V: TRBV28
D: -
size: -

CDR3: CASGRTSGGYEQFF
DNA: TGTGCCAGCGGAAGGACTAGCGGAGGCTATGAGCAGTTCTTC
J: TRBJ2-1
V: TRBV11-2
D: TRBD2
size: -

CDR3: CASSPRPAGNEQFF
DNA: TGTGCCAGCAGCCCGCGCCCGGCGGGAAATGAGCAGTTCTTC
J: TRBJ2-1
V: TRBV9
D: -
size: -

CDR3: CSVGVDPSNEKLFF
DNA: TGCAGCGTTGGGGTCGACCCGTCGAATGAAAAACTGTTTTTT
J: TRBJ1-4
V: TRBV29-1
D: -
size: few

CDR3: CASSLRGSYEQYF
DNA: TGCGCCAGCAGCTTGCGGGGAAGCTACGAGCAGTACTTC
J: TRBJ2-7
V: TRBV5-1
D: -
size: -

CDR3: CASSHGTGDIQYF
DNA: TGCGCCAGCAGCCACGGGACAGGGGACATTCAGTACTTC
J: TRBJ2-4
V: TRBV4-1
D: TRBD1
size: few

CDR3: CASSYEKTQYF
DNA: TGTGCCAGCAGTTACGAAAAGACCCAGTACTTC
J: TRBJ2-5
V: TRBV6-6
D: -
size: -

CDR3: CSVGAVGITEAFF
DNA: TGCAGCGTTGGGGCAGTGGGGATCACTGAAGCTTTCTTT
J: TRBJ1-1
V: TRBV29-1
D: -
size: few

CDR3: CASSHAYEQYF
DNA: TGTGCCAGCAGCCACGCCTACGAGCAGTACTTC
J: TRBJ2-7
V: TRBV14
D: -
size: -

CDR3: CASAQGADFGYTF
DNA: TGTGCCAGCGCCCAGGGGGCCGATTTTGGCTACACCTTC
J: TRBJ1-2
V: TRBV7-2
D: TRBD1
size: -

CDR3: CASTRDYNEQFF
DNA: TGCGCCAGCACCCGGGACTACAATGAGCAGTTCTTC
J: TRBJ2-1
V: TRBV5-1
D: -
size: -

CDR3: CSGIQGLIETQYF
DNA: TGCAGCGGTATACAGGGTCTTATAGAGACCCAGTACTTC
J: TRBJ2-5
V: TRBV29-1
D: -
size: -

CDR3: CASRGYSTDTQYF
DNA: TGTGCCAGCCGGGGGTATAGCACAGATACGCAGTATTTT
J: TRBJ2-3
V: TRBV27
D: -
size: -

CDR3: CSGEGPQQFF
DNA: TGCAGCGGGGAGGGACCCCAGCAGTTCTTC
J: TRBJ2-1
V: TRBV29-1
D: TRBD2
size: -

CDR3: CASGQIQPQHF
DNA: TGTGCCAGCGGCCAAATTCAGCCCCAGCATTTT
J: TRBJ1-5
V: TRBV27
D: -
size: -

CDR3: CASSFVHRTGDYEQYF
DNA: TGTGCCAGCAGTTTCGTTCATCGGACAGGGGACTACGAGCAGTACTTC
J: TRBJ2-7
V: TRBV28
D: TRBD1
size: -

CDR3: CASSFSQGAPKNIQYF
DNA: TGTGCCAGCAGCTTCAGCCAGGGGGCTCCCAAAAACATTCAGTACTTC
J: TRBJ2-4
V: TRBV11-3
D: TRBD1
size: few

CDR3: CAWIRDRGRGYTF
DNA: TGTGCCTGGATACGGGATCGTGGCAGGGGCTACACCTTC
J: TRBJ1-2
V: TRBV30
D: -
size: once

CDR3: CSARGEVHEQYF
DNA: TGCAGCGCTCGGGGCGAAGTCCACGAGCAGTACTTC
J: TRBJ2-7
V: TRBV29-1
D: -
size: -

CDR3: CASSPHYRDRGYQPQHF
DNA: TGTGCCAGCAGCCCGCATTACCGGGACAGGGGCTATCAGCCCCAGCATTTT
J: TRBJ1-5
V: TRBV28
D: TRBD1
size: -

CDR3: CASAGQGSNTEAFF
DNA: TGTGCCAGCGCCGGACAGGGCTCGAACACTGAAGCTTTCTTT
J: TRBJ1-1
V: TRBV2
D: TRBD1
size: -

CDR3: CASSLGGTGRYEQYF
DNA: TGCGCCAGCAGCTTGGGAGGGACAGGGCGATACGAGCAGTACTTC
J: TRBJ2-7
V: TRBV5-1
D: TRBD1
size: few

CDR3: CASSPGTSARPAANVLTF
DNA: TGTGCCAGCAGCCCAGGGACTAGCGCCAGGCCAGCGGCCAACGTCCTGACTTTC
J: TRBJ2-6
V: TRBV7-9
D: TRBD2
size: -

CDR3: CASSEPGQARSYEQYF
DNA: TGCGCCAGCAGTGAACCCGGGCAGGCACGCTCCTACGAGCAGTACTTC
J: TRBJ2-7
V: TRBV10-2
D: -
size: few

CDR3: CASSTRTGGFEQYF
DNA: TGTGCCAGCAGTACCCGGACAGGGGGCTTCGAGCAGTACTTC
J: TRBJ2-7
V: TRBV27
D: TRBD1
size: -

CDR3: CASSLGWTRNLNTEAFF
DNA: TGTGCCAGCAGTTTAGGATGGACCCGTAATTTGAACACTGAAGCTTTCTTT
J: TRBJ1-1
V: TRBV27
D: -
size: -

CDR3: CASNPGTGSSYEQYF
DNA: TGTGCCAGTAACCCAGGGACAGGGAGCTCCTACGAGCAGTACTTC
J: TRBJ2-7
V: TRBV19
D: TRBD1
size: -

CDR3: CSVDRGAYGYTF
DNA: TGCAGCGTTGATCGGGGGGCTTATGGCTACACCTTC
J: TRBJ1-2
V: TRBV29-1
D: -
size: few

CDR3: CASSLGFQAQYF
DNA: TGTGCCAGCAGCTTGGGATTCCAGGCCCAGTACTTC
J: TRBJ2-5
V: TRBV5-6
D: -
size: few

CDR3: CASSLTTNGELFF
DNA: TGTGCCAGCAGCTTAACCACAAACGGGGAGCTGTTTTTT
J: TRBJ2-2
V: TRBV7-3
D: -
size: many

CDR3: CASSYTGQGNEQFF
DNA: TGTGCCAGCAGTTACACCGGACAGGGCAATGAGCAGTTCTTC
J: TRBJ2-1
V: TRBV6-5
D: TRBD1
size: -

CDR3: CASSVVGGSREQYF
DNA: TGTGCCAGCAGCGTAGTTGGAGGGTCTCGGGAGCAGTACTTC
J: TRBJ2-7
V: TRBV9
D: -
size: -

CDR3: CASSGGEKLFF
DNA: TGTGCCAGCAGTGGGGGTGAAAAACTGTTTTTT
J: TRBJ1-4
V: TRBV2
D: -
size: -

CDR3: CSVVIVFGEQYF
DNA: TGCAGCGTTGTCATCGTCTTCGGCGAGCAGTACTTC
J: TRBJ2-7
V: TRBV29-1
D: -
size: -

CDR3: CASSLEQGYEQYF
DNA: TGCGCCAGCAGCTTAGAGCAGGGCTACGAGCAGTACTTC
J: TRBJ2-7
V: TRBV5-1
D: -
size: -

CDR3: CASRGDSTQYF
DNA: TGCGCCAGCAGAGGGGACAGTACGCAGTATTTT
J: TRBJ2-3
V: TRBV5-1
D: TRBD1
size: -

CDR3: CASSSPSVWETQYF
DNA: TGTGCCAGCAGCTCCCCTTCCGTCTGGGAGACCCAGTACTTC
J: TRBJ2-5
V: TRBV7-9
D: -
size: -

CDR3: CASLRQLNEKLFF
DNA: TGTGCCAGCCTTAGGCAATTAAATGAAAAACTGTTTTTT
J: TRBJ1-4
V: TRBV2
D: -
size: -

CDR3: CSVLTGTASYEQYF
DNA: TGCAGCGTGCTGACCGGGACAGCCTCCTACGAGCAGTACTTC
J: TRBJ2-7
V: TRBV29-1
D: TRBD1
size: few

CDR3: CASEQGVEQYF
DNA: TGTGCCAGCGAGCAGGGTGTCGAGCAGTACTTC
J: TRBJ2-7
V: TRBV28
D: -
size: -

CDR3: CASSTGHGETQYF
DNA: TGTGCTAGCAGCACCGGGCACGGGGAGACCCAGTACTTC
J: TRBJ2-5
V: TRBV7-7
D: -
size: -

CDR3: CASSEVRSRGYTF
DNA: TGTGCCAGCAGCGAGGTCCGCTCCCGTGGCTACACCTTC
J: TRBJ1-2
V: TRBV2
D: -
size: -